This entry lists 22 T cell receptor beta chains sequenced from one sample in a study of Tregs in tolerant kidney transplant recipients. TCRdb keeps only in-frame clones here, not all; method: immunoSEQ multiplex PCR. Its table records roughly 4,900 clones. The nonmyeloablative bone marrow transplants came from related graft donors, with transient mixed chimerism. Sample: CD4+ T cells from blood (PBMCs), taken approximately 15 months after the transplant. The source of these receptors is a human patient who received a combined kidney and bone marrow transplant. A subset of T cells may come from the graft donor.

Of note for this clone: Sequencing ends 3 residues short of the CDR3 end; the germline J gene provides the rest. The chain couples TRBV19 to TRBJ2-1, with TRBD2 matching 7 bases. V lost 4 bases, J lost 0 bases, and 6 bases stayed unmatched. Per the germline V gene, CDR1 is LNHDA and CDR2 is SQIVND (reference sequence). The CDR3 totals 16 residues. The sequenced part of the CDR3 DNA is TGTGCCAGTAGTACCCTGCGCGGGGGCTCCTACAATGAG. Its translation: CASSTLRGGSYNE. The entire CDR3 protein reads CASSTLRGGSYNEQFF. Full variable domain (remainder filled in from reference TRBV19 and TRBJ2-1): DGGITQSPKYLFRKEGQNVTLSCEQNLNHDAMYWYRQDPGQGLRLIYYSQIVNDFQKGDIAEGYSVSREKKESFPLTVTSAQKNPTAFYLCASSTLRGGSYNEQFFGPGTRLTVL.

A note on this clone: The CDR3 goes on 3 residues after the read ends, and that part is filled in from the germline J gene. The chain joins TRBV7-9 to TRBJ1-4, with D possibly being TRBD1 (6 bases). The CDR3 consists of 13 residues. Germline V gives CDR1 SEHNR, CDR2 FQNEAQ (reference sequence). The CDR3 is CASSLTTGKKLFF. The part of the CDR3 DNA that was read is TGTGCCAGCAGCTTAACCACAGGGAAGAAA.

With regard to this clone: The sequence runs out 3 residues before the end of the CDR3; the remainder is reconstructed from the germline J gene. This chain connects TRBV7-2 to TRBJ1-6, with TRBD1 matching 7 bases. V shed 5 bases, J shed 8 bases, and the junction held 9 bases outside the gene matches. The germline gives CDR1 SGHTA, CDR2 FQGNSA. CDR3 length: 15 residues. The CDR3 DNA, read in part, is TGTGCCAGCAGCCCCGACAGGGTAGCGGATTCACCC. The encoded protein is CASSPDRVADSP. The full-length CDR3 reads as CASSPDRVADSPLHF. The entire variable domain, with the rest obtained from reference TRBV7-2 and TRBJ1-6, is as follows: GAGVSQSPSNKVTEKGKDVELRCDPISGHTALYWYRQSLGQGLEFLIYFQGNSAPDKSGLPSDRFSAERTGGSVSTLTIQRTQQEDSAVYLCASSPDRVADSPLHFGNGTRLTVT.

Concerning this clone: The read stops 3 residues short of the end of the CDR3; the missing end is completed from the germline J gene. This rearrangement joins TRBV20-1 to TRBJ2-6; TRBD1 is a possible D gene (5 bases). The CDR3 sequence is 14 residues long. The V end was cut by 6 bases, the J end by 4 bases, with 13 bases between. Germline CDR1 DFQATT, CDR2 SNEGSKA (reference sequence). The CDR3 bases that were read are TGCAGTGCCCCCTCAGGGTCAGGGGCCAACGTC. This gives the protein CSAPSGSGANV. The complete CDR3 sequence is CSAPSGSGANVLTF.

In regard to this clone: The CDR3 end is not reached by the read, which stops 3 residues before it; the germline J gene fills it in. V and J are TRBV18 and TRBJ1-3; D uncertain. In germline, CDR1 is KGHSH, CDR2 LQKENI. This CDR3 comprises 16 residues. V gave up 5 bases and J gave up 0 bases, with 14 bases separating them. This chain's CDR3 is CASSSRVASSGNTIYF. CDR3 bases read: TGTGCCAGCTCATCACGCGTAGCGAGCTCTGGAAACACC.

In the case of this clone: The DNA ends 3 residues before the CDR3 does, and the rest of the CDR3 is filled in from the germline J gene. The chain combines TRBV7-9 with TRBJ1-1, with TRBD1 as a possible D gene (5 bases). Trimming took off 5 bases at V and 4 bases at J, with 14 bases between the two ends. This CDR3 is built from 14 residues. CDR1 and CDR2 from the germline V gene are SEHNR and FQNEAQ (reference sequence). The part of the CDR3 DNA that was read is TGTGCCAGCAGCCTTTTGGCGGGGGGCACTGAA. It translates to CASSLLAGGTE. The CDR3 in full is CASSLLAGGTEAFF. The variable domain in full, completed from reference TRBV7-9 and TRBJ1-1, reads DTGVSQNPRHKITKRGQNVTFRCDPISEHNRLYWYRQTLGQGPEFLTYFQNEAQLEKSRLLSDRFSAERPKGSFSTLEIQRTEQGDSAMYLCASSLLAGGTEAFFGQGTRLTVV.

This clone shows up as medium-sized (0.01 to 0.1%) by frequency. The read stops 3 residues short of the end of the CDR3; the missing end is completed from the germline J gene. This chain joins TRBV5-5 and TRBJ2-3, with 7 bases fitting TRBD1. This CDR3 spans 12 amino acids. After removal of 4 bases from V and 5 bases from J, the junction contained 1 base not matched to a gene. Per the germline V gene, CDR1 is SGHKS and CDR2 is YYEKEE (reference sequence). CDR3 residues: CASSAGGDTQYF. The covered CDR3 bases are TGTGCCAGCAGCGCAGGGGGAGATACG.

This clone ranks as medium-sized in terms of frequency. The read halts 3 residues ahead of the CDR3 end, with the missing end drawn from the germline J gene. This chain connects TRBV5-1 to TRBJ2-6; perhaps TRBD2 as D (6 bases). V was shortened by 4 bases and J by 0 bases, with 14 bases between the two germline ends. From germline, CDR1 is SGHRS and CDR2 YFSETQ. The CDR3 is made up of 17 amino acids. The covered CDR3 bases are TGCGCCAGCAGCCCCCGGGGAGGCCCCTCTGGGGCCAACGTC. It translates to CASSPRGGPSGANV. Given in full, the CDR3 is CASSPRGGPSGANVLTF.

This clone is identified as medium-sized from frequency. The CDR3 bases that were read are TGTGCCATCAGTGAGTCGACAAAGCGGAGTGTCTACGAG. Translation gives CAISESTKRSVYE. The complete CDR3 protein is CAISESTKRSVYEQYF. The rearrangement links TRBV10-3 to TRBJ2-7, with a possible D match to TRBD2 (5 bases). Read data end 3 residues before the CDR3 end; the end is taken from the germline J gene. The length of the CDR3 is 16 residues. The germline CDR1 and CDR2 sequences are ENHRY and SYGVKD. V lost 0 bases, J lost 3 bases, and 15 bases lay in between.

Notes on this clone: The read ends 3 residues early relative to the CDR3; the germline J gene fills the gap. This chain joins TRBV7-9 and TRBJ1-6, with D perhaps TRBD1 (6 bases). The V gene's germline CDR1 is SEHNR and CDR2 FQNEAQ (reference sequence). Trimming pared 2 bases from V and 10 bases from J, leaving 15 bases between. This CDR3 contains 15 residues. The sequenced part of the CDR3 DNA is TGTGCCAGCAGCTTAAACCCAGGGGATCGGTCACCC. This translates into CASSLNPGDRSP. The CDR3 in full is CASSLNPGDRSPLHF.

The CDR3 is CASSSTGTGGRTEAFF. CDR3 DNA (partial): TGCGCCAGCAGCTCAACCGGGACAGGGGGCCGGACTGAA. The genes are TRBV5-1 and TRBJ1-1, with 12 bases fitting TRBD1. The CDR3 is cut off 3 residues early in the read; its end comes from the germline J gene. In germline, CDR1 is SGHRS, CDR2 YFSETQ. The CDR3 totals 16 residues. V shed 3 bases, J shed 5 bases, and the junction held 8 bases outside the gene matches.

The sequenced CDR3 bases are TGTGCCAGCAGCCCTACAGACAGGGGAAACACC. Translation gives CASSPTDRGNT. The full CDR3 protein is CASSPTDRGNTIYF. The chain employs TRBV7-9 and TRBJ1-3; perhaps TRBD1 as D (6 bases). The missing CDR3 end, 3 residues past where the read stops, is filled in from the germline J gene. The CDR3 runs to 14 residues. Germline V gives CDR1 SEHNR, CDR2 FQNEAQ (reference sequence). V was shortened by 5 bases and J by 4 bases, with 12 bases between the two germline ends.

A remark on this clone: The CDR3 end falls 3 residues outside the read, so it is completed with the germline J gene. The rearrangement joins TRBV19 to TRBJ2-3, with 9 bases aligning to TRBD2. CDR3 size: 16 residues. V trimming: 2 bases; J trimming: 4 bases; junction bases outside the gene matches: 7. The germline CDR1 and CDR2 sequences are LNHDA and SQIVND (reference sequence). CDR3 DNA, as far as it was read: TGTGCCAGTAGTATATATAGCGGGAGTGGGGCAGATACG. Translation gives CASSIYSGSGADT. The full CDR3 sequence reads CASSIYSGSGADTQYF.

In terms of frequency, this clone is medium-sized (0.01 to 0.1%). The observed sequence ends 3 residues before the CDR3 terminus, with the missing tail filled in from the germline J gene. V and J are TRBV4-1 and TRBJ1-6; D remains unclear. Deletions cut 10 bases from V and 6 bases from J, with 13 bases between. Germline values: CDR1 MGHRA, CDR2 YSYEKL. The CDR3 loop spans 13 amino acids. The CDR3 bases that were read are TGCGCCACCGGCGGCAGTGTTAATTCACCC. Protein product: CATGGSVNSP. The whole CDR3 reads CATGGSVNSPLHF.

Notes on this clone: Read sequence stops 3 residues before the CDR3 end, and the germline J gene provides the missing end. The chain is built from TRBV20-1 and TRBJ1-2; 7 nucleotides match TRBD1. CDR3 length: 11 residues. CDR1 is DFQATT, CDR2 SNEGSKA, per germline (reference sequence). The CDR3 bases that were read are TGCAGCTCCGACAGGGCCTATGGC. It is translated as CSSDRAYG. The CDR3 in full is CSSDRAYGYTF.

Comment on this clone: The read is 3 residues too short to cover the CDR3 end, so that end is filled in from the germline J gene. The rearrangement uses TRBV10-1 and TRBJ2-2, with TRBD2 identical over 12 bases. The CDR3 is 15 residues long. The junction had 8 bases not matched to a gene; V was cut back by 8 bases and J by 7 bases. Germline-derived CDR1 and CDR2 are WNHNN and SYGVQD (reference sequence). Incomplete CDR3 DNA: TGCGCCAGCGGACCTAGCGGGAGGGCCGTCGGGGAG. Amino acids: CASGPSGRAVGE. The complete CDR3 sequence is CASGPSGRAVGELFF.

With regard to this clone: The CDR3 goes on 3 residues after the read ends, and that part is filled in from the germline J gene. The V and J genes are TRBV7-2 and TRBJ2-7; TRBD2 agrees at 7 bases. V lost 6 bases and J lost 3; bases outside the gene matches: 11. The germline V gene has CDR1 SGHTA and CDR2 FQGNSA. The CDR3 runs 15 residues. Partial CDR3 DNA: TGTGCCAGCAGGCTGGGCGCGGGAGTGAGCTACGAG. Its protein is CASRLGAGVSYE. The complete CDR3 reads CASRLGAGVSYEQYF.

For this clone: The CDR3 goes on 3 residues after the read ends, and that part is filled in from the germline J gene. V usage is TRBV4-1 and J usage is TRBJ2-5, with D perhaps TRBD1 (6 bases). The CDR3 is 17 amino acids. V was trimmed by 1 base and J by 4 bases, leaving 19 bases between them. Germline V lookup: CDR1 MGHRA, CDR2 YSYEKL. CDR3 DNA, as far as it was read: TGCGCCAGCAGCCAAGGATACCCCAGGGGTTCAGGAGAGACC. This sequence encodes CASSQGYPRGSGET. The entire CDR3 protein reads CASSQGYPRGSGETQYF.

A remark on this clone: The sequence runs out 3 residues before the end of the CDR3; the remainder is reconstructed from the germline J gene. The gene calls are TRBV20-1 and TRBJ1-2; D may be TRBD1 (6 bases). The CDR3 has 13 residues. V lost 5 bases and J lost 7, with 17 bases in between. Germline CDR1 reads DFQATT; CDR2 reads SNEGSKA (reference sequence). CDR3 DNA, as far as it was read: TGCAGTGCTGTATCCGCACAGGGAGGTGGC. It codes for CSAVSAQGGG. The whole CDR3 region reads CSAVSAQGGGYTF.

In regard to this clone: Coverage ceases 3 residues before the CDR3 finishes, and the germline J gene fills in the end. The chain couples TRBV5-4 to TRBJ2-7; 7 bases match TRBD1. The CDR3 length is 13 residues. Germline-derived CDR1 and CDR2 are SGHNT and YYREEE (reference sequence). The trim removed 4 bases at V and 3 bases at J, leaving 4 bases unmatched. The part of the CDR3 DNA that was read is TGTGCCAGCAGCCGCCGGGACAGCTACGAG. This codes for CASSRRDSYE. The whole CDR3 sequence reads CASSRRDSYEQYF.

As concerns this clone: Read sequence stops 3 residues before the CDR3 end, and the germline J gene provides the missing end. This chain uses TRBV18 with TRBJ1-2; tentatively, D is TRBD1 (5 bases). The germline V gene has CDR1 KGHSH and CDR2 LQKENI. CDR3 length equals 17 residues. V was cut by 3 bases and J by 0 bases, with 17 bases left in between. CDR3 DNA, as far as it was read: TGTGCCAGCTCACCGCGGGGGACGGAGTTAGCTAACTATGGC. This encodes CASSPRGTELANYG. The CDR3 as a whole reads CASSPRGTELANYGYTF.

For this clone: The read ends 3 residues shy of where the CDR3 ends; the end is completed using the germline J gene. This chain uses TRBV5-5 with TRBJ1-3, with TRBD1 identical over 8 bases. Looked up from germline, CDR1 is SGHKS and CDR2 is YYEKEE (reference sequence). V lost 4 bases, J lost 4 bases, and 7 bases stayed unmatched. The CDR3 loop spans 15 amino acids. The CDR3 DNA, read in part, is TGTGCCAGCAGCCAGTCAGGGGGCGCGGGAAACACC. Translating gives CASSQSGGAGNT. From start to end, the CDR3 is CASSQSGGAGNTIYF.